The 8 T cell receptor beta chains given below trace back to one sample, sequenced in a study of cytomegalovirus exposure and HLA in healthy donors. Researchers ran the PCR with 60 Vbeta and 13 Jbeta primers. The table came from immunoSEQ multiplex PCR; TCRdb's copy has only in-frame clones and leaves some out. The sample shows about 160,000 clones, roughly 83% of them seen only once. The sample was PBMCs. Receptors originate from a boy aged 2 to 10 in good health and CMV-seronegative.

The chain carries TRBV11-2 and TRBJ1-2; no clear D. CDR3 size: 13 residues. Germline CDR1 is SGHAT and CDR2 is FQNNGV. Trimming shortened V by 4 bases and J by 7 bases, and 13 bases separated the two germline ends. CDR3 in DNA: TGTGCCAGCAGCTCTACAGTTTCCCCTGGCTACACCTTC. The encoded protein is CASSSTVSPGYTF.

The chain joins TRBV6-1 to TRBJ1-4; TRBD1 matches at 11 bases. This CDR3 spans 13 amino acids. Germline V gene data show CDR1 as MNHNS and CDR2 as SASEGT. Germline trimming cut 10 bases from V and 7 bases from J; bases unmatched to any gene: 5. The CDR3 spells CATGQGALEKLFF. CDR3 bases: TGTGCCACCGGACAGGGGGCGCTTGAAAAACTGTTTTTT.

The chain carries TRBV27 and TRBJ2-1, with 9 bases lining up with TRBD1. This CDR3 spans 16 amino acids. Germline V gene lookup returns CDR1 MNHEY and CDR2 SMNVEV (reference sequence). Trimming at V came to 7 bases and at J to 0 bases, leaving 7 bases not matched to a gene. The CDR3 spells CASNHRGQGSYNEQFF. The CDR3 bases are TGTGCCAGCAACCACAGGGGGCAAGGCTCCTACAATGAGCAGTTCTTC.

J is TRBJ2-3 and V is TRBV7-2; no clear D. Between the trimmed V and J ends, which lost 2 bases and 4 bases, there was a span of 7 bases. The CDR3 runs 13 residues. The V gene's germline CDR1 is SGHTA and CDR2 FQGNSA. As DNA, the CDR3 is TGTGCCAGCAGCTTAAACCGGGCAGATACGCAGTATTTT. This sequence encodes CASSLNRADTQYF.

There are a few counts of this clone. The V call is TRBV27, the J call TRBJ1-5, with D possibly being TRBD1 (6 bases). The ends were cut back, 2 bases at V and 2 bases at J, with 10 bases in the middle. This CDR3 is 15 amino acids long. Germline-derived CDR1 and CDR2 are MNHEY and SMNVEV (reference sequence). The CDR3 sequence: CASSLTRGGNQPQHF. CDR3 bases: TGTGCCAGCAGTTTAACCAGGGGTGGCAATCAGCCCCAGCATTTT.

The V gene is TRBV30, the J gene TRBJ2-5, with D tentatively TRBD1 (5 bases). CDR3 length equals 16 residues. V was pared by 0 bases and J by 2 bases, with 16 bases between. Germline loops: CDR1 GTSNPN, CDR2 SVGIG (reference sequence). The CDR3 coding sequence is TGTGCCTGGAGTGTGGGTTGGGGCAGAACGCAAGAGACCCAGTACTTC. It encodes CAWSVGWGRTQETQYF.

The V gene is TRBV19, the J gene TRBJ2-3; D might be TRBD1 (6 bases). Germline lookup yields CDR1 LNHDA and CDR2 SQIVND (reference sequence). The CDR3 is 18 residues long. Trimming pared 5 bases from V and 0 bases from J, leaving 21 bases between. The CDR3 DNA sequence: TGTGCCAGTAGTCCATCAAGCTACAGGGCCTCAAGCACAGATACGCAGTATTTT. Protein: CASSPSSYRASSTDTQYF.

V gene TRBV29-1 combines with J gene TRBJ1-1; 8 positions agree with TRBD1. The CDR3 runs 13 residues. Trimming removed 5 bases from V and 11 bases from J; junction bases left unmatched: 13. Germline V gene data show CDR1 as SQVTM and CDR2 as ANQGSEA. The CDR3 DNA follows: TGCAGCGTTTTCGGACTGGGACAGGTCAAGGCTTTCTTT. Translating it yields CSVFGLGQVKAFF.